This T cell receptor beta chain originates from a study of shared clonotypes between healthy human individuals. On the study more broadly: The plates for each donor numbered three CD4 naive, three CD4 memory, two CD8 naive and one CD8 memory.

Genomic DNA belonging to each subset was distributed in equal measure over several immunoSEQ plates. Produced via immunoSEQ multiplex PCR; TCRdb's table is partial and in-frame only. The table has 2 million or so clones, over 85% seen once; the top ten hold roughly 0.13%. Comments on this clone: What it recognizes is unknown. Other nucleotide sequences in the sample specify the same CDR3.

The germline gives CDR1 KGHSH, CDR2 LQKENI. The CDR3 spans 13 residues. The V end lost 3 bases, the J end lost 0 bases, and 3 bases lay between the germline ends. Broader study findings: Between a handful of donors, naive CD4 clonotypes were shared at a level of about 5%.

The receptor comes from a man younger than 30 in good health. The V call is TRBV18, the J call TRBJ1-5; D remains ambiguous. Sequenced input: naive CD4+ T cells sorted from blood. Stated subset: CD45RA+ positively selected. The CDR3 DNA reads as TGTGCCAGCTCACCTGATAGCAATCAGCCCCAGCATTTT. Translated, it gives CASSPDSNQPQHF.